Detailed here is one TCR beta chain. In the authors' workflow: Amplifying reference gene primers gave estimates of nucleated cell counts. The repertoire was sequenced with immunoSEQ multiplex PCR; TCRdb's copy has only in-frame clones and lacks some. V and J calls and clone size come straight from that table; D and trimming were deduced from the DNA. Of around 65,000 clones listed, more than 65% were seen once; the top ten hold roughly 22%. These data come from a study of blood T cell repertoires in COVID-19. Study in general: There were acute and convalescent COVID-19 samples, and they came from the United States, Italy and Spain.

The germline CDR1 and CDR2 sequences are SGHNT and YYREEE (reference sequence). The J segment lost 2 bases and the V segment lost 4 bases, leaving 10 bases of the junction unmatched. This CDR3 spans 16 amino acids. The V and J genes are TRBV5-4 and TRBJ2-3; 7 bases agree with TRBD2. The clonotype originates from a woman aged 80 or over with active or convalescent COVID-19. Sequenced material: peripheral blood. As DNA, the CDR3 is TGTGCCAGCAGCACCGGGACTACACACCCCACAGATACGCAGTATTTT. As protein: CASSTGTTHPTDTQYF.